The source of this T cell receptor beta chain is a study of long-term antiretroviral therapy in people with HIV. Overall study results and limits: HIV repertoires had narrower CDR3 length ranges than controls.

Cryopreserved PBMC numbered roughly 1-10 million per sample before DNA extraction. Note on this clone: The antigen remains undetermined.

The assay, immunoSEQ v3.0, was run at survey level. For every sample, sequencing targeted about 40,000-50,000 T-cell genomes. The assay was immunoSEQ multiplex PCR, and TCRdb's table has in-frame clones only and misses some. The table has 33,000 or so clones, 95% to 98% seen once. Per the germline V gene, CDR1 is SGHTA and CDR2 is FQGNSA. Trimming cost V 1 base and J 4 bases, with 13 bases left between them. The CDR3 has 15 amino acids. This receptor was obtained from a man aged 25-45 years with HIV. Here the sequenced sample was unsorted PBMCs, taken 7.6 years after starting antiretroviral therapy. This chain links TRBV7-2 with TRBJ1-1; D not certain. The CDR3 protein is CASSLVAGESTEAFF. The CDR3 DNA reads TGTGCCAGCAGCTTAGTGGCTGGGGAGAGCACTGAAGCTTTCTTT.